A single sample is the source of the 17 T cell receptor beta chains below, sequenced in a study of blood T cell repertoires in COVID-19. Produced via immunoSEQ multiplex PCR; TCRdb's table is partial and in-frame only. The table includes about 280,000 clones, 85% to 90% detected once. The sample taken for sequencing was peripheral blood. These receptors originate from a human donor in a cohort sampled during active COVID-19.

This chain joins TRBV28 and TRBJ2-1; TRBD1 is a possible D gene (6 bases). CDR1 is MDHEN, CDR2 SYDVKM, per germline. The germline V and J ends were trimmed by 10 bases and 3 bases, with 13 bases remaining between them. The CDR3 is 13 residues long. As DNA, the CDR3 is TGTGCCACCGGGACATACCGCTACAATGAGCAGTTCTTC. Translating it yields CATGTYRYNEQFF.

This chain's CDR3 is CASSPRTSGAYEQYF. The CDR3 DNA sequence: TGTGCCAGTAGTCCCAGGACTAGCGGGGCCTACGAGCAGTACTTC. The chain combines TRBV19 with TRBJ2-7, with TRBD2 matching over 12 bases. The V segment lost 5 bases and the J segment 2 bases; nucleotides outside the gene matches: 4. The germline V gene encodes CDR1 LNHDA and CDR2 SQIVND (reference sequence). The CDR3 length is 15 residues. Drawing the rest from reference TRBV19 and TRBJ2-7, the complete variable domain is DGGITQSPKYLFRKEGQNVTLSCEQNLNHDAMYWYRQDPGQGLRLIYYSQIVNDFQKGDIAEGYSVSREKKESFPLTVTSAQKNPTAFYLCASSPRTSGAYEQYFGPGTRLTVT.

The V call is TRBV6-5, the J call TRBJ2-7; no firm D call. Deletions cut 5 bases from V and 2 bases from J, with 16 bases between. The CDR3 consists of 15 residues. Germline CDR1 is MNHEY and CDR2 is SVGAGI. The CDR3 is CASSIKTRATYEQYF. The CDR3 DNA is TGTGCCAGCAGTATAAAGACAAGAGCTACCTACGAGCAGTACTTC.

The chain uses TRBV24-1 and TRBJ2-1, with D perhaps matching TRBD1 (6 bases). Germline values: CDR1 KGHDR, CDR2 SFDVKD. The V end lost 2 bases, the J end lost 6 bases, and 19 bases lay between the germline ends. CDR3 length equals 17 residues. In nucleotides, the CDR3 is TGTGCCACCAGTGATTCGACCGCGCAGGGGAAGGTCAATGAGCAGTTCTTC. It codes for CATSDSTAQGKVNEQFF.

This clone was counted only a few times. This chain joins TRBV19 and TRBJ2-2; tentatively, D is TRBD1 (6 bases). CDR1 LNHDA and CDR2 SQIVND come from the germline V gene (reference sequence). CDR3 length: 15 residues. The ends were cut back, 3 bases at V and 2 bases at J, with 10 bases in the middle. CDR3 bases: TGTGCCAGTAGTATGGGGACATATAACACCGGGGAGCTGTTTTTT. Translated: CASSMGTYNTGELFF.

The V gene is TRBV18, the J gene TRBJ1-5; the match to TRBD1 covers 8 bases. The CDR3 has 15 amino acids. The V gene end was trimmed by 3 bases and the J gene end by 7 bases; junction bases not matched to a gene: 8. Germline CDR1 KGHSH, CDR2 LQKENI. The CDR3 nucleotides are TGTGCCAGCTCACCGGCAGGGGGCGCAGGGCAGCCCCAGCATTTT. Its translation is CASSPAGGAGQPQHF.

The chain carries TRBV7-2 and TRBJ2-3, with D possibly being TRBD2 (6 bases). This CDR3 has 15 amino acids. Germline loops: CDR1 SGHTA, CDR2 FQGNSA. V shed 8 bases and J shed 0 bases, with 15 bases lying between them. The DNA for the CDR3 is TGTGCCAGCCGCCGGGAGCACCTTAGCACAGATACGCAGTATTTT. It codes for CASRREHLSTDTQYF.

This clone has just a few counts. This chain links TRBV6-5 with TRBJ1-6, with D uncertain. CDR3 length: 15 amino acids. The V end lost 0 bases, the J end lost 6 bases, and 9 bases lay between the germline ends. Looked up from germline, CDR1 is MNHEY and CDR2 is SVGAGI. The CDR3 is CASSYSTRANSPLHF. CDR3 coding DNA: TGTGCCAGCAGTTACTCGACTCGTGCTAATTCACCCCTCCACTTT.

This clone has more than one count but fewer than ten. The J gene is TRBJ1-2, the V gene TRBV6-1; D unclear. V was shortened by 3 bases and J by 4 bases, with 6 bases between the two germline ends. Per germline, CDR1 MNHNS and CDR2 SASEGT. The length of the CDR3 is 12 residues. The CDR3 spells CASSDSAYGYTF. DNA of the CDR3: TGTGCCAGCAGTGACAGTGCCTATGGCTACACCTTC.

The rearrangement links TRBV18 to TRBJ1-5; D is unclear. There are 15 residues in the CDR3. Trimming shortened V by 0 bases and J by 6 bases, and 12 bases separated the two germline ends. Germline assignment: CDR1 KGHSH and CDR2 LQKENI. In nucleotides, the CDR3 is TGTGCCAGCTCACCACCGAACGGGGTTCGTCAGCCCCAGCATTTT. Translating gives CASSPPNGVRQPQHF. The entire variable domain, with the rest obtained from reference TRBV18 and TRBJ1-5, is as follows: NAGVMQNPRHLVRRRGQEARLRCSPMKGHSHVYWYRQLPEEGLKFMVYLQKENIIDESGMPKERFSAEFPKEGPSILRIQQVVRGDSAAYFCASSPPNGVRQPQHFGDGTRLSIL.

V is TRBV28 and J is TRBJ2-5; D perhaps matches TRBD2 (5 bases). V was cut by 8 bases and J by 4 bases, with 14 bases left in between. This CDR3 has 13 amino acids. Germline-derived CDR1 and CDR2 are MDHEN and SYDVKM. The CDR3 sequence is CASGMGAIETQYF. DNA for the CDR3: TGTGCCAGCGGGATGGGAGCAATAGAGACCCAGTACTTC.

CDR3 loop: CASSPQGALIEQYF. DNA for the CDR3: TGTGCCAGCAGCCCCCAGGGGGCGCTTATCGAGCAGTACTTC. The chain is built from TRBV7-2 and TRBJ2-7, with 8 bases identical to TRBD1. V lost 5 bases and J lost 6; bases outside the gene matches: 9. The germline V gene encodes CDR1 SGHTA and CDR2 FQGNSA. This CDR3 has 14 residues.

The CDR3 reads CATSRTPTTEQFF. CDR3 nucleotides: TGTGCCACCAGCAGAACCCCGACTACTGAGCAGTTCTTC. This chain connects TRBV15 to TRBJ2-1; D may be TRBD2 (5 bases). The CDR3 loop spans 13 amino acids. Trimming cost V 2 bases and J 9 bases, with 11 bases left between them. Germline lookup yields CDR1 LNHNV and CDR2 YYDKDF (reference sequence).

The CDR3 nucleotides read TGTGCCAGCAGTTTTGACAGGAACTATGGCTACACCTTC. As protein: CASSFDRNYGYTF. The genes are TRBV27 and TRBJ1-2; D might be TRBD1 (6 bases). The CDR3 consists of 13 residues. The V gene lost 3 bases and the J gene lost 2 bases, with 7 bases spanning the gap. The germline V gene encodes CDR1 MNHEY and CDR2 SMNVEV (reference sequence).

The chain joins TRBV9 to TRBJ1-4; 7 bases line up with TRBD1. The CDR3 is made up of 17 amino acids. The germline gives CDR1 SGDLS, CDR2 YYNGEE. Trimming removed 4 bases from V and 6 bases from J; junction bases left unmatched: 15. This chain's CDR3 is CASSPTGTALPDEKLFF. In DNA form, the CDR3 reads TGTGCCAGCAGCCCAACCGGGACAGCACTACCTGATGAAAAACTGTTTTTT.

This clone came up once. The chain couples TRBV11-2 to TRBJ1-2; D ambiguous. The CDR3 has 13 residues. Germline CDR1 and CDR2: SGHAT and FQNNGV. V dropped 1 base and J dropped 6 bases, with 9 bases sitting between them. This CDR3 reads CASSLAGSDGYTF. CDR3 in DNA: TGTGCCAGCAGCTTAGCCGGAAGCGATGGCTACACCTTC.

This chain uses TRBV29-1 with TRBJ2-3, with 7 bases matching TRBD1. This CDR3 has 14 residues. V was pared by 6 bases and J by 2 bases, with 8 bases of the junction left unmatched. CDR1 SQVTM and CDR2 ANQGSEA come from the germline V gene. In nucleotides, the CDR3 is TGCAGCGTAGACCGGGACAGAGACACAGATACGCAGTATTTT. This gives the protein CSVDRDRDTDTQYF.